The clone carrying this T cell receptor (beta chain) appeared many times. Its specificity is not known. Between the trimmed V and J ends, which lost 6 bases and 3 bases, there was a span of 13 bases. Germline V gene lookup returns CDR1 SGHKS and CDR2 YYEKEE (reference sequence). The CDR3 length is 13 residues. The data were taken from a study of molecular identifiers for immune sequencing clone quantification. Overall study findings and caveats: Over 97% of CMV-specific effector molecules, but under 1% of naive ones, were in clones above 20 copies.

TCRdb recomputed calls from the PCR reads with MiXCR, one row per CDR3 protein. The repertoire has about 510,000 distinct CDR3 sequences, less than 30% of them found once; the top ten carry roughly 0.79%. Preparation of naive CD8 libraries involved about 17,000 to 1,100,000 sorted cells and 10%, 30% or 50% RNA. Sorting captured naive CD8 T cells as CD8+CD4-CCR7+CD45RA+. V and J are TRBV5-5 and TRBJ2-7; weak D call: TRBD2 (5 bases). The sequence was obtained from a human donor in good health. Some libraries in this study had Jurkat cell RNA spiked in. Sequenced: naive CD8+ T cells from blood, with Jurkat cell RNA spiked in. The subset is: FACS-sorted CD8+CD4-CCR7+CD45RA+ naive T cells. CDR3 nucleotides: TGTGCCAGCACCCCTGGAGGAGTCTACGAGCAGTACTTC. Translation gives CASTPGGVYEQYF.